This record looks at one T cell receptor (beta chain) sequence and its context. Antigen: not known. This entry is derived from a study of shared clonotypes between healthy human individuals. The donors were adults (healthy and HIV-negative) with no recent acute infections or vaccinations. Germline loops: CDR1 MGHDK, CDR2 SYGVNS. J was trimmed by 8 bases and V by 4 bases; bases with no gene match: 7. This CDR3 is built from 15 residues. Overall study results and limits: When compared with the clonotypes that were shared by all four sorted-subset donors, the non-shared clonotypes turned out to have lower generation probabilities.

The protocol was immunoSEQ multiplex PCR, while the TCRdb copy is restricted to in-frame clones and leaves out a portion. The sample has 1 million to 1.2 million clones, 70% to 85% seen once. The chain employs TRBV25-1 and TRBJ2-3; 12 nucleotides match TRBD1. The receptor's source is a man younger than 35 in good health. Some clones in this sample may be carry-over from other donors' samples. Material for sequencing was memory CD4+ T cells from PBMCs. As for subset: CD45RA-negative fraction. CDR3 residues: CASSAPGTGGSTQYF. The CDR3 DNA reads as TGTGCCAGCAGTGCCCCCGGGACAGGGGGCTCTACGCAGTATTTT. Looking up the rest from reference TRBV25-1 and TRBJ2-3 gives the full variable domain: EADIYQTPRYLVIGTGKKITLECSQTMGHDKMYWYQQDPGMELHLIHYSYGVNSTEKGDLSSESTVSRIRTEHFPLTLESARPSHTSQYLCASSAPGTGGSTQYFGPGTRLTVL.